The next 8 T cell receptor beta chains were all read from a single sample in a study of blood T cell repertoires in COVID-19. Sequencing used immunoSEQ multiplex PCR; TCRdb keeps in-frame clones, though not all of them. This sample has roughly 300,000 clones, with approximately 88% found just once. Sequences were obtained from peripheral blood. These receptor sequences come from a man aged 18 to 30 who had recovered from COVID-19.

The V and J genes are TRBV4-1 and TRBJ2-1; the match to TRBD1 covers 7 bases. The CDR3 loop spans 17 amino acids. Trimming took 4 bases from V and 5 from J; bases not matched to a gene: 14. Germline assignment: CDR1 MGHRA and CDR2 YSYEKL. CDR3 DNA: TGCGCCAGCAGCCTCATAGCTTTGGACAGGCTAAACAATGAGCAGTTCTTC. Amino acids: CASSLIALDRLNNEQFF.

The chain combines TRBV28 with TRBJ2-2; 7 bases are shared with TRBD2. The CDR3 length is 15 residues. Trimming cost V 2 bases and J 5 bases; bases outside gene matches: 5. The germline V gene has CDR1 MDHEN and CDR2 SYDVKM. The CDR3, as DNA: TGTGCCAGCAGTTTAGGGATGGGGGGGACCGGGGAGCTGTTTTTT. Protein: CASSLGMGGTGELFF.

The J gene is TRBJ2-2, the V gene TRBV20-1; 11 bases fit TRBD1. The germline CDR1 and CDR2 sequences are DFQATT and SNEGSKA (reference sequence). Unmatched junction bases numbered 16, after V lost 3 bases and J lost 4 bases. The CDR3 covers 19 residues. The CDR3 region has the DNA TGCAGTGCTAGTGGCGCCGGGACAGGGGGTAGATCGGCCACCGGGGAGCTGTTTTTT. This codes for CSASGAGTGGRSATGELFF.

The chain combines TRBV7-9 with TRBJ1-2; TRBD1 matches 9 bases. CDR1 is SEHNR and CDR2 is FQNEAQ in the germline V gene (reference sequence). The CDR3 length is 15 residues. With V trimmed by 11 bases and J by 7 bases, 17 bases remained unmatched. The CDR3 loop reads CALSGPNRDRAGYTF. CDR3 sequence (DNA): TGTGCCCTGTCGGGTCCCAACCGGGACAGGGCTGGCTACACCTTC.

The gene calls are TRBV11-1 and TRBJ1-1; D might be TRBD1 (6 bases). The CDR3 sequence is 16 residues long. The germline V and J ends were trimmed by 4 bases and 6 bases, with 21 bases remaining between them. Germline V lookup: CDR1 SGHAT, CDR2 FQDESV (reference sequence). The CDR3 is CASSSPWGRGVAEAFF. The CDR3 DNA is TGTGCCAGCAGCTCGCCCTGGGGCAGGGGTGTCGCTGAAGCTTTCTTT.

This clone was counted a few times. The CDR3 reads CASSPGQGFETQYF. CDR3 nucleotide sequence: TGTGCCAGCTCACCGGGACAGGGTTTCGAGACCCAGTACTTC. This chain uses TRBV18 with TRBJ2-5; 9 nucleotides match TRBD1. In germline, CDR1 is KGHSH, CDR2 LQKENI. Germline trimming cut 3 bases from V and 5 bases from J; bases unmatched to any gene: 4. The CDR3 runs to 14 residues.

This chain links TRBV7-2 with TRBJ2-5; weak D call: TRBD1 (7 bases). In germline, CDR1 is SGHTA, CDR2 FQGNSA. V was pared by 3 bases and J by 2 bases, with 10 bases between. This CDR3 region has 14 residues. CDR3 region: CASSFQGGQETQYF. The CDR3 DNA sequence: TGTGCCAGCAGCTTTCAGGGGGGACAAGAGACCCAGTACTTC.

V gene TRBV30 combines with J gene TRBJ2-7; a possible D gene is TRBD1 (5 bases). V dropped 0 bases and J dropped 1 base, with 7 bases sitting between them. Germline CDR1 is GTSNPN and CDR2 is SVGIG (reference sequence). CDR3 length equals 13 residues. The DNA of the CDR3 is TGTGCCTGGAGTGTAGACAGATCCTACGAGCAGTACTTC. Residues: CAWSVDRSYEQYF.